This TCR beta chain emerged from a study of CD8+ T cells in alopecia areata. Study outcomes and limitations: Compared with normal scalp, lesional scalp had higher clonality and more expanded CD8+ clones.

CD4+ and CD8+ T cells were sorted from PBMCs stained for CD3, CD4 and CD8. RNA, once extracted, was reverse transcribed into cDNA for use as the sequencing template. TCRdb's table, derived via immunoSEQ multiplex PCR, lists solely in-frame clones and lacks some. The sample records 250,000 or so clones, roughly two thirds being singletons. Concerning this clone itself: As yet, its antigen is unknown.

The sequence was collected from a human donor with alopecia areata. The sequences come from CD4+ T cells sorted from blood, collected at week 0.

DNA of the CDR3: TGCGCCAGCAGCCCTATGGGGCCCCAATTAGTGGATCGGCCCCAGCATTTT. Protein product: CASSPMGPQLVDRPQHF. The gene calls are TRBV4-1 and TRBJ1-5; D may be TRBD1 (5 bases). In germline, CDR1 is MGHRA, CDR2 YSYEKL. CDR3 length: 17 amino acids. Trimming removed 4 bases at V and 9 bases at J, with 25 bases between.